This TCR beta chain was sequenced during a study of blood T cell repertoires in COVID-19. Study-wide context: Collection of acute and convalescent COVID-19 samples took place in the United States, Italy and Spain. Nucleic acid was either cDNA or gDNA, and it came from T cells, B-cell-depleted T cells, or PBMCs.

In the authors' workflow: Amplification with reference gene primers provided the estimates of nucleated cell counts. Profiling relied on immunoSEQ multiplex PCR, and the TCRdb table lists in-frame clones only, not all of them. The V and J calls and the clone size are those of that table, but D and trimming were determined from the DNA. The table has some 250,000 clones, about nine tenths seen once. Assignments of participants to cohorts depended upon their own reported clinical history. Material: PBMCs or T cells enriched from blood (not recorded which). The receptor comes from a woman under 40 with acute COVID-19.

The CDR3 region has the DNA TGTGCCAGCAGTGGACGTCTGCGGAGCACAGATACGCAGTATTTT. It translates to CASSGRLRSTDTQYF. V usage is TRBV2 and J usage is TRBJ2-3; D call uncertain. Per germline, CDR1 SNHLY and CDR2 FYNNEI. V dropped 4 bases and J dropped 0 bases, with 11 bases sitting between them. The CDR3 sequence is 15 residues long.